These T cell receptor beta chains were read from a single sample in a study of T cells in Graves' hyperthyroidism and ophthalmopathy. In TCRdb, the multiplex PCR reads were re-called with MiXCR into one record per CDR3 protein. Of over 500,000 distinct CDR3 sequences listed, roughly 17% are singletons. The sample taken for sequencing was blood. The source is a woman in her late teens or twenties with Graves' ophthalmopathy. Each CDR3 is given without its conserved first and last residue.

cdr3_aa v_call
AWQRGTGELF TRBV30
SVEQGVGETQY TRBV29-1
ASSLSGSREQF TRBV7-8
ASSLATGLAVAGELF TRBV11-1
ASSLVEESKQY TRBV7-9
ASSSGGPNTGELF TRBV2
ASSSNSPNSPLH TRBV27
ASSSGARGEGSPLH TRBV7-2
SARDGTGRDNEQF TRBV20-1
ASSPSGTGETEAF TRBV12-3/TRBV12-4
SARRFLTYEQY TRBV20-1
ASSPTGSAEAF TRBV18
ASSFAGGGDNEQF TRBV7-9
ASSGQGADSDGYT TRBV2
ATSRDLAGGEQF TRBV15
SARDLHRWMNTEAF TRBV20-1
ASSLEGTGSDEQY TRBV7-2
ASSLGQLAGGDTQY TRBV11-3
AISESADYGYT TRBV10-3
ASTPVFRGTDTQY TRBV5-1
ASSVYRDREAEAF TRBV9
ASSLVILGNDQH TRBV5-8
AWRQTTDTQY TRBV30